The rows below give T cell receptor beta chains drawn from one sample of a study of spatial heterogeneity in lung cancer. TCRdb analysed the 5' RACE reads with MiXCR anew, one entry per CDR3 protein. The table has about 43,000 distinct CDR3 sequences, around 21% seen once. The sample in question was PBMCs, obtained at follow-up. All receptors come from a female donor with early-stage non-small cell lung cancer. Both conserved end residues are part of each CDR3. D genes are given only for firm matches. Rows give clone size only sometimes, using once, few, many, or a class for an expanded clone.

>TRBD2|TRBV15|few|TRBJ2-3
TGTGCCACCAGCAGGGCGGGGGATTTAGATACGCAGTATTTT
CATSRAGDLDTQYF
>NA|TRBV6-5|many|TRBJ2-1
TGTGCCAGCAGTCTCACAGGGCGTACCGACTACAATGAGCAGTTCTTC
CASSLTGRTDYNEQFF
>NA|TRBV29-1|NA|TRBJ2-1
TGCAGCGTTGTGGCGCGAGGGGATGAGCAGTTCTTC
CSVVARGDEQFF
>NA|TRBV9|few|TRBJ2-3
TGTGCCAGCAGCGTTCAGGGAACAGATACGCAGTATTTT
CASSVQGTDTQYF
>NA|TRBV5-1|NA|TRBJ2-7
TGCGCCAGCAGCCGCAACAGGGTCACTGATCGGGACGAGCAGTACTTC
CASSRNRVTDRDEQYF
>TRBD1|TRBV2|many|TRBJ2-1
TGTGCCAGCAGTGCCTATCCCGACAGGGCTGATGAGCAGTTCTTC
CASSAYPDRADEQFF
>TRBD2|TRBV6-6|few|TRBJ2-1
TGTGCCAGCAGTTACTCGAGGCTAGCGGGAGTTCCCTCCTACAATGAGCAGTTCTTC
CASSYSRLAGVPSYNEQFF
>NA|TRBV5-4|NA|TRBJ2-1
TGTGCCAGCAGCTTATATGGGGCAGGGCCGGAGGAGCAGTTCTTC
CASSLYGAGPEEQFF
>NA|TRBV5-6|many|TRBJ1-1
TGTGCCAGCAGCTTGAAGGATGGAGGTGGATTCTTT
CASSLKDGGGFF
>NA|TRBV7-8|NA|TRBJ2-2
TGTGCCAGCAGCCCCCGCCGACTAAGGAGGGAGCTGTTTTTT
CASSPRRLRRELFF
>TRBD2|TRBV10-3|NA|TRBJ2-1
TGTGCCATCAGCGGGGGGGCCCGGGAGCAGTTCTTC
CAISGGAREQFF
>NA|TRBV5-1|many|TRBJ1-5
TGCGCCAGCAGCCCGGACACCCTATATCAGCCCCAGCATTTT
CASSPDTLYQPQHF
>NA|TRBV4-1|many|TRBJ1-1
TGCGCCAGCAGGAAGGCTGGGCTGAACACTGAAGCTTTCTTT
CASRKAGLNTEAFF
>NA|TRBV9|few|TRBJ1-2
TGTGCCAGCAGCCCAGGTTATGGCTACACCTTC
CASSPGYGYTF
>NA|TRBV12-3/TRBV12-4|many|TRBJ2-2
TGTGCCAGCAGTATAATACCGGGGGAGCTGTTTTTT
CASSIIPGELFF
>NA|TRBV29-1|few|TRBJ2-1
TGCAGCGTTGAAGGGACCCTAACCAATGAGCAGTTCTTC
CSVEGTLTNEQFF
>NA|TRBV11-3|NA|TRBJ2-1
TGTGCCAGCAGCTTGGGCTCGGTGGTTGAGCAGTTCTTC
CASSLGSVVEQFF
>TRBD1|TRBV15|NA|TRBJ1-6
TGTGCCACCTCCCGATCCTTGGGGACAGAGAATTCACCCCTCCACTTT
CATSRSLGTENSPLHF
>NA|TRBV20-1|NA|TRBJ2-1
TGCAGTGCTAGAGATTACAGGGCCAATGAGCAGTTCTTC
CSARDYRANEQFF
>NA|TRBV18|NA|TRBJ2-2
TGTGCCAGCTCACCAACGACGTCAGCCGTTTGGACCGGGGAGCTGTTTTTT
CASSPTTSAVWTGELFF
>NA|TRBV5-1|NA|TRBJ1-3
TGCGCCAGCAGCTTGTTGGGGGATTTTGGAAACACCATATATTTT
CASSLLGDFGNTIYF
>NA|TRBV5-8|many|TRBJ2-1
TGTGCCAGCAGCTTGGCCGCTACCCGGAATGAGCAGTTCTTC
CASSLAATRNEQFF
>NA|TRBV5-6|few|TRBJ2-2
TGTGCCAGCAGCTTCAGAGGGTCGGGGGAGCTGTTTTTT
CASSFRGSGELFF
>TRBD1|TRBV5-5|many|TRBJ1-4
TGTGCCAGCAGCTTGATTGCCGCCGGGACAGGCAAGGAAAAACTGTTTTTT
CASSLIAAGTGKEKLFF
>NA|TRBV29-1|few|TRBJ2-2
TGCAGCGTTGAGAGAGCAGGGATCGCCACCGGGGAGCTGTTTTTT
CSVERAGIATGELFF
>NA|TRBV27|many|TRBJ1-4
TGTGCCAGCAGAGGGGGGCTGAGAACAACTAATGAAAAACTGTTTTTT
CASRGGLRTTNEKLFF
>NA|TRBV11-2|few|TRBJ2-2
TGTGCCAGCAGCTACTTGAGCGGGGAGCTGTTTTTT
CASSYLSGELFF
>NA|TRBV5-4|many|TRBJ2-7
TGTGCCAGCAGCTTGGAGGGACACATCTCCTACGAGCAGTACTTC
CASSLEGHISYEQYF
>NA|TRBV5-1|few|TRBJ2-2
TGCGCCAGCAGCTTGGCGTCAGGGGCCGGGGAGCTGTTTTTT
CASSLASGAGELFF
>NA|TRBV19|many|TRBJ2-1
TGTGCCAGTAGTTGGCGGACCAATGAGCAGTTCTTC
CASSWRTNEQFF
>NA|TRBV3-1|few|TRBJ2-3
TGTGCCAGCAGCCTCCTGGCGGAGGATACGCAGTATTTT
CASSLLAEDTQYF
>NA|TRBV20-1|many|TRBJ1-1
TGCAGTGCAATACCCCGAGGACAGCCAGAAGCTTTCTTT
CSAIPRGQPEAFF
>NA|TRBV11-2|many|TRBJ2-5
TGTGCCAGCAATGCTCGAGGGCAGGCCCAAGAGACCCAGTACTTC
CASNARGQAQETQYF
>TRBD2|TRBV5-1|few|TRBJ2-1
TGCGCCAGCAGCTTGGGACTAGCGGGGAGTGAGCAGTTCTTC
CASSLGLAGSEQFF
>NA|TRBV6-6|many|TRBJ1-2
TGTGCCAGCAGTTACCCCCCGGCCGGGACTGACGGCTACACCTTC
CASSYPPAGTDGYTF
>NA|TRBV12-3/TRBV12-4|few|TRBJ2-7
TGTGCCAGCAAGGGGAGATCCTACGAGCAGTACTTC
CASKGRSYEQYF
>NA|TRBV7-9|many|TRBJ1-1
TGTGCCAGCAGCTCAAGACCGCCAAAACTGAACACTGAAGCTTTCTTT
CASSSRPPKLNTEAFF
>NA|TRBV3-1|many|TRBJ2-1
TGTGCCAGTGGGATCGAGAGGGATGAGCAGTTCTTC
CASGIERDEQFF
>TRBD1|TRBV5-4|NA|TRBJ2-1
TGTGCCAGCAGCTCACAGGGGATTTATGAGCAGTTCTTC
CASSSQGIYEQFF
>NA|TRBV2|NA|TRBJ1-2
TGTGCCAGCAGTGTGAGGGGCAACTATGGCTACACCTTC
CASSVRGNYGYTF
>NA|TRBV27|few|TRBJ1-2
TGTGCCAGCAGTTGGGGTAAAGGGCAAGGCTACACCTTC
CASSWGKGQGYTF
>NA|TRBV19|NA|TRBJ2-1
TGTGCCAGTAATCGGCGGGGCCTTAATGAGCAGTTCTTC
CASNRRGLNEQFF
>NA|TRBV6-1|many|TRBJ1-4
TGTGCCATCTCTCGCGACCAAGGGGAAAAACTGTTTTTT
CAISRDQGEKLFF
>NA|TRBV9|many|TRBJ2-1
TGTGCCAGCAGCAATCGCCGGGCCGCCGATGATGAGCAGTTCTTC
CASSNRRAADDEQFF
>NA|TRBV20-1|NA|TRBJ2-7
TGCAGTGCTAGAGGCGCTCCGGGACTCTTCTACGAGCAGTACTTC
CSARGAPGLFYEQYF